Below are 19 T cell receptor beta chains sequenced from a single sample in a study of T cells expressing NK-cell markers. TCRdb reanalyzed the 5' RACE reads and collapses them to one entry per CDR3 protein, without DNA. The sample totals 200,000 to 300,000 distinct CDR3 sequences. The sequenced material came from blood T cells: a sorted CD56 or NKG2C T cell subset, CD4+ or CD8+ T cells, or bulk PBMC T cells (not recorded which). The receptors were gathered from a woman between 18 and 70 years old in good health.

The chain combines TRBV7-9 with TRBJ2-5. The germline gives CDR1 SEHNR, CDR2 FQNEAQ (reference sequence). CDR3 length: 16 amino acids. The CDR3 loop is CASSSQALLMGETQYF.

This chain uses TRBV7-2 with TRBJ1-1. In germline, CDR1 is SGHTA, CDR2 FQGNSA. The CDR3 extends over 13 amino acids. The CDR3 protein is CASSFRRNTEAFF.

The chain couples TRBV20-1 to TRBJ2-3; with no DNA, the TCRdb D assignment of TRBD2 cannot be verified. CDR1 DFQATT and CDR2 SNEGSKA come from the germline V gene (reference sequence). There are 16 residues in the CDR3. This CDR3 is CSAERRAGGNTDTQYF.

The chain uses TRBV12-3 or TRBV12-4 and TRBJ2-5. The CDR3 is 16 amino acids. CDR3 loop: CASSFRLAEYGETQYF.

The chain is built from TRBV7-9 and TRBJ1-2; TCRdb outputs TRBD1, but without DNA this stays unchecked. In germline, CDR1 is SEHNR, CDR2 FQNEAQ (reference sequence). The CDR3 spans 14 residues. The CDR3 loop reads CASSLRQGRDGYTF.

This chain connects TRBV4-3 to TRBJ1-4. Germline V gives CDR1 LGHNA, CDR2 YSLEER. The CDR3 loop spans 13 amino acids. The CDR3 sequence is CASSQDNGEKLFF.

The chain carries TRBV5-4 and TRBJ1-5. The germline V gene has CDR1 SGHNT and CDR2 YYREEE (reference sequence). This CDR3 is 16 amino acids long. CDR3 region: CASSSSMAGGDQPQHF.

This chain links TRBV6-1 with TRBJ2-1; the TCRdb D gene call, TRBD2, has no DNA to confirm it. Looked up from germline, CDR1 is MNHNS and CDR2 is SASEGT. This CDR3 has 15 amino acids. CDR3 loop: CASKETSGSYNEQFF.

The rearrangement links TRBV29-1 to TRBJ2-2; lacking DNA, the TRBD1 call made by TCRdb goes unchecked. Germline CDR1 and CDR2: SQVTM and ANQGSEA. The CDR3 has 11 amino acids. CDR3 sequence: CSVGTGVELFF.

The rearrangement links TRBV7-9 to TRBJ2-1; absent DNA, TCRdb's TRBD1 call cannot be checked. The length of the CDR3 is 16 residues. The germline V gene encodes CDR1 SEHNR and CDR2 FQNEAQ (reference sequence). CDR3 sequence reads: CASSTTRRGGYNEQFF.

V gene TRBV6-1 combines with J gene TRBJ1-1. This CDR3 region has 15 residues. CDR1 is MNHNS and CDR2 is SASEGT in the germline V gene. Here the CDR3 reads CASNQMNGVNTEAFF.

The chain recombines TRBV12-3 or TRBV12-4 with TRBJ2-1; lacking DNA, the TRBD1 call made by TCRdb goes unchecked. The CDR3 spans 12 residues. This chain's CDR3 is CASSRGAQRKFF.

This CDR3 is CASSPRGEQPQHF. The V call is TRBV7-8, the J call TRBJ1-5; as DNA is missing, the TRBD1 call by TCRdb cannot be tested. Germline values: CDR1 SGHVS, CDR2 FQNEAQ. The CDR3 loop spans 13 amino acids.

V gene TRBV11-1 combines with J gene TRBJ1-2; there is no DNA to check the TCRdb D call of TRBD1. Germline CDR1 SGHAT, CDR2 FQDESV (reference sequence). This CDR3 has 19 residues. This CDR3 is CASSFDPGRDRALIGGYTF.

This chain uses TRBV12-3 or TRBV12-4 with TRBJ2-1. The CDR3 has 14 residues. CDR3 in amino acids: CASSSRGAHNEQFF.

This chain connects TRBV4-3 to TRBJ2-2; the D call from TCRdb, TRBD1, cannot be confirmed without DNA. The length of the CDR3 is 15 residues. Per the germline V gene, CDR1 is LGHNA and CDR2 is YSLEER. The CDR3 is CASRGTGVGTGELFF.

The rearrangement joins TRBV6-5 to TRBJ1-5; TCRdb's D call of TRBD1 is untestable without DNA. Germline lookup yields CDR1 MNHEY and CDR2 SVGAGI. The CDR3 contains 16 residues. CDR3 sequence: CASSSRGPYSNQPQHF.

This chain links TRBV5-4 with TRBJ2-2; TCRdb gives TRBD2 as the D gene, but with no DNA this cannot be confirmed. Germline V CDR1 and CDR2: SGHNT, YYREEE (reference sequence). This CDR3 has 14 residues. The chain's CDR3 is CASSFTSNTGVLFF. Full variable domain (missing parts from reference TRBV5-4 and TRBJ2-2): ETGVTQSPTHLIKTRGQQVTLRCSSQSGHNTVSWYQQALGQGPQFIFQYYREEENGRGNFPPRFSGLQFPNYSSELNVNALELDDSALYLCASSFTSNTGVLFFGEGSRLTVL.

The CDR3 sequence: CASSLRRYQPQHF. The rearrangement uses TRBV5-6 and TRBJ1-5. CDR1 and CDR2 (germline): SGHDT, YYEEEE. This CDR3 is 13 amino acids long.